The 28 T cell receptor beta chains presented below share a single source sample, sequenced in a study of blood T cell repertoires in COVID-19. Produced via immunoSEQ multiplex PCR; TCRdb's table is partial and in-frame only. The table has 95,000 to 130,000 clones, just over 90% seen once. Input material: peripheral blood. These TCRs come from a human donor with active COVID-19. The donor label of this sample is uncertain.

As DNA, the CDR3 is TGTGCCAGCAGGAGGAGTCAGGGGATCGATGAAGCTTTCTTT. Amino acids: CASRRSQGIDEAFF. The V call is TRBV28, the J call TRBJ1-1; D possibly corresponds to TRBD1 (6 bases). CDR3 size: 14 residues. Trimming stripped 6 bases from V and 7 bases from J, with 18 bases between. Germline-derived CDR1 and CDR2 are MDHEN and SYDVKM.

This chain links TRBV5-6 with TRBJ2-3; TRBD1 is a possible D gene (5 bases). V gave up 4 bases and J gave up 1 base, with 19 bases separating them. The CDR3 loop spans 17 amino acids. Germline assignment: CDR1 SGHDT and CDR2 YYEEEE. CDR3 in DNA: TGTGCCAGCAGCCACCTCTCCGCCGCAGGGCGCACAGATACGCAGTATTTT. Translation: CASSHLSAAGRTDTQYF. Looking up the rest from reference TRBV5-6 and TRBJ2-3 gives the full variable domain: DAGVTQSPTHLIKTRGQQVTLRCSPKSGHDTVSWYQQALGQGPQFIFQYYEEEERQRGNFPDRFSGHQFPNYSSELNVNALLLGDSALYLCASSHLSAAGRTDTQYFGPGTRLTVL.

This clone was counted once. The gene calls are TRBV10-3 and TRBJ1-1; a possible D gene is TRBD1 (6 bases). Germline V CDR1 and CDR2: ENHRY, SYGVKD. V shed 3 bases and J shed 1 base, with 12 bases lying between them. This CDR3 is built from 15 residues. In DNA form, the CDR3 reads TGTGCCATCAGTGAAATAGGGGGACGGAACACTGAAGCTTTCTTT. Its translation: CAISEIGGRNTEAFF.

The J gene is TRBJ1-1, the V gene TRBV4-2; D not certain. Per germline, CDR1 LGHNA and CDR2 YNFKEQ. Trimming cost V 0 bases and J 7 bases, with 9 bases left between them. This CDR3 contains 13 residues. In nucleotides, the CDR3 is TGTGCCAGCAGCCAAGATGGAGGACGTGAAGCTTTCTTT. It encodes CASSQDGGREAFF.

This clone was counted once. The rearrangement joins TRBV28 to TRBJ1-2, with 8 bases aligning to TRBD1. CDR3 length: 13 residues. The V gene's germline CDR1 is MDHEN and CDR2 SYDVKM. The CDR3 spells CAAFARGRFGYTF. CDR3 nucleotides: TGTGCAGCTTTCGCCAGGGGGCGTTTTGGCTACACCTTC.

This sequence joins TRBV11-2 and TRBJ2-1; a possible D gene is TRBD2 (7 bases). Trimming took off 8 bases at V and 9 bases at J, with 14 bases between the two ends. The CDR3 runs 12 residues. The germline gives CDR1 SGHAT, CDR2 FQNNGV. In DNA form, the CDR3 reads TGTGCCAGCGACGGGGGGCTTATTGAGCAGTTCTTC. Its translation: CASDGGLIEQFF.

The chain joins TRBV19 to TRBJ1-1, with D possibly matching TRBD1 (5 bases). In germline, CDR1 is LNHDA, CDR2 SQIVND (reference sequence). V lost 6 bases and J lost 1, with 15 bases in between. The CDR3 is 15 amino acids. The DNA for the CDR3 is TGTGCCAGTAGCCACCCGGGGGGAACGAACACTGAAGCTTTCTTT. Amino acids: CASSHPGGTNTEAFF.

The chain uses TRBV19 and TRBJ2-5, with D maybe TRBD1 (5 bases). This CDR3 is built from 14 residues. Germline V lookup: CDR1 LNHDA, CDR2 SQIVND (reference sequence). The germline V and J ends were trimmed by 7 bases and 1 base, with 13 bases remaining between them. The CDR3 DNA reads as TGTGCCAGTAACCGACAGAGGACCCAAGAGACCCAGTACTTC. Amino acid sequence: CASNRQRTQETQYF.

The chain links TRBV19 to TRBJ2-1, with 9 bases lining up with TRBD2. Germline-derived CDR1 and CDR2 are LNHDA and SQIVND (reference sequence). V lost 5 bases, J lost 5 bases, and 4 bases stayed unmatched. The CDR3 contains 14 residues. CDR3 region: CASSAGGPHNEQFF. The DNA of the CDR3 is TGTGCCAGTAGTGCGGGGGGGCCGCACAATGAGCAGTTCTTC.

The genes are TRBV6-4 and TRBJ1-1; D gene uncertain. There are 13 residues in the CDR3. Looked up from germline, CDR1 is MRHNA and CDR2 is SNTAGT. Between the trimmed V and J ends, which lost 5 bases and 0 bases, there was a span of 7 bases. In nucleotides, the CDR3 is TGTGCCAGCAGTTTAAAGCTGAACACTGAAGCTTTCTTT. Its protein is CASSLKLNTEAFF.

This clone has a single count. The chain couples TRBV18 to TRBJ2-7; TRBD1 matches at 7 bases. The CDR3 is 14 amino acids. CDR1 KGHSH and CDR2 LQKENI come from the germline V gene. The V segment lost 2 bases and the J segment 0 bases; nucleotides outside the gene matches: 1. The DNA for the CDR3 is TGTGCCAGCTCACCAGGGACAGCCTCCTACGAGCAGTACTTC. This gives the protein CASSPGTASYEQYF.

The rearrangement joins TRBV5-1 to TRBJ1-1, with D unclear. The germline CDR1 and CDR2 sequences are SGHRS and YFSETQ. The CDR3 runs to 14 residues. Trimming cost V 5 bases and J 0 bases, with 11 bases left between them. CDR3 DNA sequence: TGCGCCAGCAGTAGGACGGGAATGAACACTGAAGCTTTCTTT. The encoded protein is CASSRTGMNTEAFF. The whole variable domain, remainder taken from reference TRBV5-1 and TRBJ1-1, is KAGVTQTPRYLIKTRGQQVTLSCSPISGHRSVSWYQQTPGQGLQFLFEYFSETQRNKGNFPGRFSGRQFSNSRSEMNVSTLELGDSALYLCASSRTGMNTEAFFGQGTRLTVV.

The rearrangement links TRBV11-2 to TRBJ2-2; 15 nucleotides line up with TRBD2. This CDR3 region has 17 residues. The trim removed 5 bases at V and 5 bases at J, leaving 6 bases unmatched. Germline V gene sequence: CDR1 SGHAT, CDR2 FQNNGV. The CDR3 spells CASSQPGLAGGTGELFF. The CDR3, as DNA: TGTGCCAGCAGCCAACCGGGACTAGCGGGGGGAACCGGGGAGCTGTTTTTT. The variable domain in full, completed from reference TRBV11-2 and TRBJ2-2, reads EAGVAQSPRYKIIEKRQSVAFWCNPISGHATLYWYQQILGQGPKLLIQFQNNGVVDDSQLPKDRFSAERLKGVDSTLKIQPAKLEDSAVYLCASSQPGLAGGTGELFFGEGSRLTVL.

J is TRBJ1-4 and V is TRBV5-1, with 7 bases lining up with TRBD1. V lost 4 bases to trimming and J lost 3 bases; unmatched junction nucleotides: 3. This CDR3 spans 14 amino acids. From germline, CDR1 is SGHRS and CDR2 YFSETQ. The CDR3, as DNA: TGCGCCAGCAGCCCGGGGACAGCTAATGAAAAACTGTTTTTT. It yields the protein CASSPGTANEKLFF.

The chain carries TRBV15 and TRBJ1-4; 7 bases are a match to TRBD1. Germline CDR1 is LNHNV and CDR2 is YYDKDF (reference sequence). This CDR3 contains 16 residues. The V and J ends lost 0 bases and 3 bases, in that order; junction bases with no gene match: 4. CDR3 loop: CATSREAQGANEKLFF. The CDR3 nucleotides read TGTGCCACCAGCAGAGAGGCCCAGGGGGCTAATGAAAAACTGTTTTTT.

The sample holds one count of this clone. The chain employs TRBV6-5 and TRBJ2-3; D might be TRBD1 (6 bases). Germline V gene data show CDR1 as MNHEY and CDR2 as SVGAGI. Trimming stripped 7 bases from V and 5 bases from J, with 19 bases between. This CDR3 is 15 amino acids long. The CDR3 region is CASTSHQGLVDTQYF. The CDR3 region has the DNA TGTGCCAGCACGTCTCATCAGGGGTTAGTAGATACGCAGTATTTT.

This clone has only a few counts. This chain links TRBV6-6 with TRBJ1-6, with D tentatively TRBD1 (5 bases). CDR1 and CDR2 from the germline V gene are MNHNY and SVGAGI (reference sequence). The CDR3 has 16 amino acids. V dropped 6 bases and J dropped 7 bases, with 19 bases sitting between them. Here the CDR3 DNA reads TGTGCCAGCAGATCTCTTGACAGTTCCGAGAATTCACCCCTCCACTTT. Residues: CASRSLDSSENSPLHF.

This chain links TRBV5-5 with TRBJ1-1; D might be TRBD1 (5 bases). Per the germline V gene, CDR1 is SGHKS and CDR2 is YYEKEE (reference sequence). Trimming cost V 2 bases and J 1 base, with 9 bases left between them. This CDR3 comprises 14 residues. CDR3 region: CASSFVTENTEAFF. In DNA, the CDR3 is TGTGCCAGCAGCTTTGTGACAGAGAACACTGAAGCTTTCTTT.

This sequence joins TRBV6-5 and TRBJ2-5, with D perhaps TRBD1 (7 bases). CDR1 is MNHEY and CDR2 is SVGAGI in the germline V gene. This CDR3 is built from 15 residues. V was pared by 2 bases and J by 5 bases, with 15 bases between. The CDR3 sequence: CASSYVEGAGETQYF. The CDR3 region has the DNA TGTGCCAGCAGTTACGTGGAGGGGGCAGGTGAGACCCAGTACTTC.

In this sample, this clone turned up once. The chain couples TRBV5-1 to TRBJ1-2, with a weak D call TRBD1 (6 bases). The germline CDR1 and CDR2 sequences are SGHRS and YFSETQ. The CDR3 is made up of 14 amino acids. V was clipped by 0 bases and J by 2 bases, with 8 bases between them. DNA for the CDR3: TGCGCCAGCAGCTTGGCAGGGGCCAACTATGGCTACACCTTC. It is translated as CASSLAGANYGYTF.

This clone was found once. The chain couples TRBV28 to TRBJ1-1; D may be TRBD1 (5 bases). The CDR3 runs to 16 residues. Germline assignment: CDR1 MDHEN and CDR2 SYDVKM. Trimming left V 3 bases short and J 6 bases short, with 20 bases between. CDR3 sequence reads: CASSFLGGGKDPEAFF. DNA of the CDR3: TGTGCCAGCAGTTTCCTCGGGGGTGGCAAAGACCCTGAAGCTTTCTTT.

The V call is TRBV4-1, the J call TRBJ1-1; D is unclear. The CDR3 contains 16 residues. Germline-derived CDR1 and CDR2 are MGHRA and YSYEKL. V lost 1 base and J 4 bases, leaving 16 bases between the germline ends. CDR3 DNA: TGCGCCAGCAGCCAAGTGGGCAGACCGCTGGGCACTGAAGCTTTCTTT. Translation gives CASSQVGRPLGTEAFF.

This clone was counted once. This sequence joins TRBV6-5 and TRBJ1-2, with D unclear. There are 11 residues in the CDR3. Germline-derived CDR1 and CDR2 are MNHEY and SVGAGI. Trimming pared 7 bases from V and 5 bases from J, leaving 8 bases between. In DNA, the CDR3 is TGTGCCAGCACCCCGGGGTATGGCTACACCTTC. Amino acids: CASTPGYGYTF.

This chain links TRBV5-6 with TRBJ2-7; a possible D gene is TRBD1 (6 bases). V dropped 0 bases and J dropped 4 bases, with 11 bases sitting between them. This CDR3 is built from 14 residues. Germline CDR1 reads SGHDT; CDR2 reads YYEEEE. The CDR3 sequence: CASSLAPGAYEQYF. CDR3 bases: TGTGCCAGCAGCTTGGCCCCAGGGGCGTACGAGCAGTACTTC.

This clone was seen only once. The chain uses TRBV7-8 and TRBJ2-6, with D hard to call. This CDR3 is 20 amino acids long. Trimming pared 2 bases from V and 0 bases from J, leaving 20 bases between. The germline gives CDR1 SGHVS, CDR2 FQNEAQ. The CDR3 spells CASSLMVGELSISGANVLTF. The CDR3 DNA reads TGTGCCAGCAGCTTAATGGTCGGAGAACTATCTATCTCTGGGGCCAACGTCCTGACTTTC. The whole variable domain, filled in from reference TRBV7-8 and TRBJ2-6, reads GAGVSQSPRYKVAKRGQDVALRCDPISGHVSLFWYQQALGQGPEFLTYFQNEAQLDKSGLPSDRFFAERPEGSVSTLKIQRTQQEDSAVYLCASSLMVGELSISGANVLTFGAGSRLTVL.

The chain has TRBV6-1 and TRBJ2-3; D is possibly TRBD2 (5 bases). Looked up from germline, CDR1 is MNHNS and CDR2 is SASEGT. The CDR3 loop spans 16 amino acids. The V end was cut by 3 bases, the J end by 0 bases, with 13 bases between. CDR3 protein: CASSDVGSSSTDTQYF. DNA for the CDR3: TGTGCCAGCAGTGACGTAGGGAGCTCTAGCACAGATACGCAGTATTTT.

V usage is TRBV4-3 and J usage is TRBJ1-1; 8 bases fit TRBD1. From germline, CDR1 is LGHNA and CDR2 YSLEER. V gave up 0 bases and J gave up 5 bases; unmatched junction bases: 14. This CDR3 comprises 18 residues. The CDR3 DNA follows: TGCGCCAGCAGCCAAGATAGGTGGACAGGGTTTTTTCGGACTGAAGCTTTCTTT. Its protein product is CASSQDRWTGFFRTEAFF.

This rearrangement joins TRBV18 to TRBJ2-7; TRBD1 matches 7 bases. Germline CDR1 KGHSH, CDR2 LQKENI. The CDR3 loop spans 13 amino acids. The trim removed 4 bases at V and 3 bases at J, leaving 3 bases unmatched. The DNA of the CDR3 is TGTGCCAGCTCACGGGGGACAGACTACGAGCAGTACTTC. Its protein is CASSRGTDYEQYF.